These 32 T cell receptor beta chains were sequenced from one sample in a study of beta chain features in type 1 diabetes. The whole isolated RNA underwent reverse transcription, so sequencing captured expressed TCRB transcripts. TCRdb keeps only in-frame clones here, not all; method: immunoSEQ multiplex PCR. The sample yields about 240,000 clones, over 11% seen once. Their target antigens are unknown. General observations from the study: When Type 1 diabetes patients were examined, their TCRB CDR3s proved moderately but significantly shorter in all four CD4+ subsets.

The sample consisted of naive CD4+ T cells from blood. Source of these receptors: a man aged 25-45 years with type 1 diabetes.

The chain uses TRBV6-5 and TRBJ1-2, with 7 bases lining up with TRBD1. This CDR3 has 13 residues. After removal of 6 bases from V and 8 bases from J, the junction contained 9 bases not matched to a gene. Per the germline V gene, CDR1 is MNHEY and CDR2 is SVGAGI. The CDR3 loop is CASRTSGGQGYTF. For the CDR3, the DNA is TGTGCCAGCAGAACGTCAGGGGGGCAAGGCTACACCTTC.

V and J are TRBV2 and TRBJ1-1, with 7 positions matching TRBD1. The CDR3 has 14 residues. V lost 6 bases and J lost 2; bases outside the gene matches: 6. Germline V gene data show CDR1 as SNHLY and CDR2 as FYNNEI. DNA for the CDR3: TGTGCCAGCAGCCCCAGACAGGGTAACACTGAAGCTTTCTTT. Translation: CASSPRQGNTEAFF.

This clone was counted a few times. This chain uses TRBV5-4 with TRBJ2-5, with 8 bases aligning to TRBD1. The germline V gene encodes CDR1 SGHNT and CDR2 YYREEE (reference sequence). This CDR3 region has 15 residues. V was clipped by 3 bases and J by 5 bases; unmatched bases: 9. This CDR3 reads CASSSTGGVRETQYF. CDR3 DNA: TGTGCCAGCAGCTCCACAGGGGGAGTGCGGGAGACCCAGTACTTC.

This chain joins TRBV9 and TRBJ1-2; 9 nucleotides match TRBD1. Per the germline V gene, CDR1 is SGDLS and CDR2 is YYNGEE. The CDR3 is made up of 15 amino acids. V lost 3 bases, J lost 7 bases, and 10 bases stayed unmatched. CDR3 amino acids: CASSAQTGTGFGYTF. The DNA of the CDR3 is TGTGCCAGCAGCGCTCAAACCGGGACAGGGTTTGGCTACACCTTC. The whole variable domain, remainder taken from reference TRBV9 and TRBJ1-2, is DSGVTQTPKHLITATGQRVTLRCSPRSGDLSVYWYQQSLDQGLQFLIQYYNGEERAKGNILERFSAQQFPDLHSELNLSSLELGDSALYFCASSAQTGTGFGYTFGSGTRLTVV.

The chain employs TRBV19 and TRBJ1-5; D ambiguous. CDR1 is LNHDA and CDR2 is SQIVND in the germline V gene (reference sequence). V was trimmed by 6 bases and J by 0 bases, leaving 12 bases between them. There are 15 residues in the CDR3. CDR3 bases: TGTGCCAGTAGCCCAGGACTTTATAGCAATCAGCCCCAGCATTTT. This codes for CASSPGLYSNQPQHF.

The genes are TRBV5-4 and TRBJ1-1; D unresolved. V lost 0 bases and J lost 1, with 7 bases in between. This CDR3 is 14 amino acids long. Germline values: CDR1 SGHNT, CDR2 YYREEE (reference sequence). CDR3 nucleotide sequence: TGTGCCAGCAGCTTGGAAAGGAGGAACACTGAAGCTTTCTTT. It translates to CASSLERRNTEAFF.

This sequence joins TRBV9 and TRBJ2-1, with D maybe TRBD2 (5 bases). Germline values: CDR1 SGDLS, CDR2 YYNGEE. The CDR3 spans 15 residues. V was trimmed by 0 bases and J by 0 bases, leaving 7 bases between them. The CDR3 loop is CASSVDGNSYNEQFF. The DNA for the CDR3 is TGTGCCAGCAGCGTAGACGGGAACTCCTACAATGAGCAGTTCTTC. Variable domain in full (rest from reference TRBV9 and TRBJ2-1): DSGVTQTPKHLITATGQRVTLRCSPRSGDLSVYWYQQSLDQGLQFLIQYYNGEERAKGNILERFSAQQFPDLHSELNLSSLELGDSALYFCASSVDGNSYNEQFFGPGTRLTVL.

The sample holds a few counts of this clone. The chain combines TRBV4-1 with TRBJ2-3; D is perhaps TRBD2 (6 bases). This CDR3 is built from 16 residues. Germline assignment: CDR1 MGHRA and CDR2 YSYEKL. The V end lost 4 bases, the J end lost 1 base, and 15 bases lay between the germline ends. The CDR3 here is CASSLQGSGRTDTQYF. For the CDR3, the DNA is TGCGCCAGCAGCCTTCAGGGTAGCGGACGCACAGATACGCAGTATTTT.

The sample holds a few counts of this clone. The chain links TRBV11-2 to TRBJ2-5; 12 bases match TRBD2. Germline trimming cut 5 bases from V and 2 bases from J; bases unmatched to any gene: 6. Germline CDR1 and CDR2: SGHAT and FQNNGV. The CDR3 is 16 residues long. CDR3 DNA: TGTGCCAGCAGCCGGACTAGCGGGGCCTCACAAGAGACCCAGTACTTC. Its protein product is CASSRTSGASQETQYF.

This clone was counted between two and nine times. The chain has TRBV4-2 and TRBJ1-2; no clear D. Germline CDR1 reads LGHNA; CDR2 reads YNFKEQ. The CDR3 is made up of 15 amino acids. Trimming removed 5 bases from V and 1 base from J, with 14 bases in between. CDR3 loop: CASSSPGRGNYGYTF. For the CDR3, the DNA is TGTGCCAGCAGCTCCCCAGGCCGGGGTAACTATGGCTACACCTTC.

The chain joins TRBV4-2 to TRBJ1-5; 7 nucleotides line up with TRBD1. The CDR3 consists of 16 residues. Losses at the gene ends were 5 bases for V and 4 bases for J; bases not matched to a gene: 11. Germline V CDR1 and CDR2: LGHNA, YNFKEQ. CDR3 bases: TGTGCCAGCAGCGAAGGGGGCAGGGCCCTTAATCAGCCCCAGCATTTT. It specifies CASSEGGRALNQPQHF.

This clone was detected only a few times. The genes are TRBV7-2 and TRBJ1-5; the D is unclear. V was clipped by 2 bases and J by 7 bases, with 15 bases between them. Looked up from germline, CDR1 is SGHTA and CDR2 is FQGNSA. The CDR3 is 15 amino acids. CDR3 sequence (DNA): TGTGCCAGCAGCTTATCGGCGGACTTAAAACAGCCCCAGCATTTT. As protein: CASSLSADLKQPQHF.

This clone was seen more than once but under ten times. The genes are TRBV19 and TRBJ2-7; possible D gene TRBD1, 5 bases. The CDR3 extends over 13 amino acids. The germline V gene encodes CDR1 LNHDA and CDR2 SQIVND (reference sequence). Trimming left V 4 bases short and J 0 bases short, with 7 bases between. The CDR3 loop reads CASSTGNSYEQYF. The CDR3 nucleotides are TGTGCCAGTAGTACAGGGAACTCCTACGAGCAGTACTTC.

This clone was detected only a few times. J is TRBJ2-2 and V is TRBV28; TRBD1 matches at 8 bases. Looked up from germline, CDR1 is MDHEN and CDR2 is SYDVKM. V lost 3 bases, J lost 6 bases, and 6 bases stayed unmatched. The CDR3 extends over 15 amino acids. The CDR3 DNA sequence: TGTGCCAGCAGTTTGCCCAGGGGGCAGGCCGGGGAGCTGTTTTTT. Translation: CASSLPRGQAGELFF.

The chain has TRBV11-2 and TRBJ2-5; 10 bases agree with TRBD2. The trim removed 5 bases at V and 9 bases at J, leaving 15 bases unmatched. There are 16 residues in the CDR3. Per the germline V gene, CDR1 is SGHAT and CDR2 is FQNNGV. CDR3 residues: CASSPRTSGTIVAQYF. The CDR3, as DNA: TGTGCCAGCAGCCCCCGGACTAGCGGAACCATCGTGGCCCAGTACTTC.

This chain links TRBV11-2 with TRBJ2-5; no clear D. Trimming removed 4 bases from V and 3 bases from J, with 6 bases in between. Germline CDR1 is SGHAT and CDR2 is FQNNGV. The CDR3 spans 12 residues. CDR3 coding DNA: TGTGCCAGCAGCTACTTAGAAGAGACCCAGTACTTC. It translates to CASSYLEETQYF. Together with reference TRBV11-2 and TRBJ2-5, the CDR3 gives the full variable domain: EAGVAQSPRYKIIEKRQSVAFWCNPISGHATLYWYQQILGQGPKLLIQFQNNGVVDDSQLPKDRFSAERLKGVDSTLKIQPAKLEDSAVYLCASSYLEETQYFGPGTRLLVL.

This clone was counted only a few times. The rearrangement joins TRBV30 to TRBJ1-5; D call uncertain. The V end was cut by 0 bases, the J end by 5 bases, with 8 bases between. The germline CDR1 and CDR2 sequences are GTSNPN and SVGIG (reference sequence). This CDR3 contains 13 residues. The CDR3 DNA reads as TGTGCCTGGAGTGTTAGCTTTGATCAGCCCCAGCATTTT. It is translated as CAWSVSFDQPQHF.

The gene calls are TRBV30 and TRBJ1-5, with D possibly matching TRBD1 (5 bases). Per germline, CDR1 GTSNPN and CDR2 SVGIG (reference sequence). V gave up 2 bases and J gave up 5 bases, with 16 bases separating them. CDR3 size: 15 residues. Here the CDR3 reads CAWSIKGKAYQPQHF. CDR3 coding DNA: TGTGCCTGGAGTATAAAGGGGAAGGCATATCAGCCCCAGCATTTT.

This clone turned up a few times. The chain recombines TRBV2 with TRBJ2-2; no firm D call. V was pared by 3 bases and J by 1 base, with 6 bases between. This CDR3 is built from 14 residues. In germline, CDR1 is SNHLY, CDR2 FYNNEI. The DNA for the CDR3 is TGTGCCAGCAGTGACTTGAGGAACACCGGGGAGCTGTTTTTT. The encoded protein is CASSDLRNTGELFF.

This clone was picked up a small number of times. This chain links TRBV29-1 with TRBJ2-3; no clear D. CDR3 length: 11 amino acids. Germline lookup yields CDR1 SQVTM and CDR2 ANQGSEA. V lost 7 bases, J lost 0 bases, and 5 bases lay in between. The CDR3 loop is CSARSTDTQYF. Here the CDR3 DNA reads TGCAGCGCCAGAAGCACAGATACGCAGTATTTT.

This clone was recorded a few times. This chain joins TRBV7-2 and TRBJ1-1; 9 bases align to TRBD1. Germline-derived CDR1 and CDR2 are SGHTA and FQGNSA. V shed 6 bases, J shed 7 bases, and the junction held 6 bases outside the gene matches. The CDR3 covers 13 residues. Here the CDR3 reads CASRRDREIEAFF. CDR3 in DNA: TGTGCCAGCAGGCGGGACAGGGAAATTGAAGCTTTCTTT. The variable domain in full, with the rest retrieved from reference TRBV7-2 and TRBJ1-1, is GAGVSQSPSNKVTEKGKDVELRCDPISGHTALYWYRQSLGQGLEFLIYFQGNSAPDKSGLPSDRFSAERTGGSVSTLTIQRTQQEDSAVYLCASRRDREIEAFFGQGTRLTVV.

Remarks on this clone: One end of the junction does not line up with germline, which may come from a read error. CDR3 in amino acids: CSAIGQGVYHF. CDR3 DNA: TGCAGTGCAATCGGACAGGGGGTATATCATTTT. The chain employs TRBV20-1 and TRBJ2-3, with TRBD1 matching 10 bases. Germline CDR1 reads DFQATT; CDR2 reads SNEGSKA (reference sequence). The CDR3 spans 11 residues.

This rearrangement joins TRBV2 to TRBJ2-3; unclear D gene. Germline V gene lookup returns CDR1 SNHLY and CDR2 FYNNEI. Trimming removed 4 bases at V and 2 bases at J, with 7 bases between. The CDR3 totals 13 residues. DNA of the CDR3: TGTGCCAGCAGTGTATACACCACAGATACGCAGTATTTT. It yields the protein CASSVYTTDTQYF. Full variable domain (missing parts from reference TRBV2 and TRBJ2-3): EPEVTQTPSHQVTQMGQEVILRCVPISNHLYFYWYRQILGQKVEFLVSFYNNEISEKSEIFDDQFSVERPDGSNFTLKIRSTKLEDSAMYFCASSVYTTDTQYFGPGTRLTVL.

Written as DNA, the CDR3 is TGTGCCAGCAGCGTAGGTGGGGCTTTCACAGATACGCAGTATTTT. Translating gives CASSVGGAFTDTQYF. The V and J genes are TRBV9 and TRBJ2-3; TRBD1 might be the D (5 bases). The CDR3 totals 15 residues. The V end lost 0 bases, the J end lost 2 bases, and 10 bases lay between the germline ends. Germline CDR1 and CDR2: SGDLS and YYNGEE.

This clone was recorded a few times. This chain uses TRBV5-1 with TRBJ1-4; D is perhaps TRBD1 (6 bases). The CDR3 extends over 14 amino acids. Trimming cost V 4 bases and J 8 bases, with 15 bases left between them. Germline CDR1 and CDR2: SGHRS and YFSETQ. The CDR3 protein is CASSLGGLGEKLFF. For the CDR3, the DNA is TGCGCCAGCAGCCTTGGGGGCTTAGGCGAAAAACTGTTTTTT.

This clone was counted only a few times. V usage is TRBV9 and J usage is TRBJ2-7; 9 bases align to TRBD2. Losses at the gene ends were 0 bases for V and 6 bases for J; bases not matched to a gene: 7. The CDR3 sequence is 15 residues long. The germline CDR1 and CDR2 sequences are SGDLS and YYNGEE. The CDR3 is CASSVAGTSLSEQYF. CDR3 sequence (DNA): TGTGCCAGCAGCGTAGCCGGGACTAGCTTGTCCGAGCAGTACTTC.

J is TRBJ2-3 and V is TRBV11-2, with TRBD2 as a possible D gene (5 bases). Trimming shortened V by 5 bases and J by 4 bases, and 25 bases separated the two germline ends. The CDR3 has 18 residues. Germline V gives CDR1 SGHAT, CDR2 FQNNGV. CDR3 loop: CASSPHVGRELEADTQYF. The CDR3 nucleotides are TGTGCCAGCAGCCCGCATGTAGGAAGGGAGCTTGAGGCAGATACGCAGTATTTT. Full variable domain (missing parts from reference TRBV11-2 and TRBJ2-3): EAGVAQSPRYKIIEKRQSVAFWCNPISGHATLYWYQQILGQGPKLLIQFQNNGVVDDSQLPKDRFSAERLKGVDSTLKIQPAKLEDSAVYLCASSPHVGRELEADTQYFGPGTRLTVL.

The chain has TRBV4-1 and TRBJ1-2; 8 bases line up with TRBD1. The V and J ends lost 1 base and 2 bases, in that order; junction bases with no gene match: 3. The CDR3 is made up of 15 amino acids. Per germline, CDR1 MGHRA and CDR2 YSYEKL. CDR3 coding DNA: TGCGCCAGCAGCCAAGGGGACAGGCAGAACTATGGCTACACCTTC. Protein: CASSQGDRQNYGYTF.

The rearrangement joins TRBV30 to TRBJ1-2; TRBD1 matches at 7 bases. The CDR3 is 13 residues long. CDR1 and CDR2 from the germline V gene are GTSNPN and SVGIG (reference sequence). After removal of 1 base from V and 8 bases from J, the junction contained 7 bases not matched to a gene. CDR3 protein: CAWSGDSREGYTF. The CDR3 DNA is TGTGCCTGGAGTGGGGACAGCCGAGAGGGCTACACCTTC.

In the case of this clone: The sample carries other DNA sequences with the same CDR3. The genes are TRBV30 and TRBJ1-4, with a tentative D call TRBD1 (6 bases). The CDR3 extends over 13 amino acids. The germline V and J ends were trimmed by 0 bases and 8 bases, with 10 bases remaining between them. In germline, CDR1 is GTSNPN, CDR2 SVGIG (reference sequence). The CDR3 DNA follows: TGTGCCTGGAGTGTACAGGGAGGGGAAAAACTGTTTTTT. Its protein is CAWSVQGGEKLFF.

The genes are TRBV7-9 and TRBJ2-5; tentatively, D is TRBD2 (5 bases). V gave up 7 bases and J gave up 4 bases, with 19 bases separating them. The CDR3 extends over 15 amino acids. From germline, CDR1 is SEHNR and CDR2 FQNEAQ (reference sequence). The DNA of the CDR3 is TGTGCCAGCAATCCGAGCCGAAACCGGGGAGAGACCCAGTACTTC. It codes for CASNPSRNRGETQYF.

This chain links TRBV30 with TRBJ2-2; TRBD2 matches 11 bases. The ends lost 3 bases at V and 7 bases at J; junction bases unmatched: 10. The CDR3 consists of 16 residues. Looked up from germline, CDR1 is GTSNPN and CDR2 is SVGIG (reference sequence). CDR3 sequence: CAWRLTSGGKGGELFF. The CDR3, as DNA: TGTGCCTGGAGGCTAACTAGCGGGGGAAAAGGCGGGGAGCTGTTTTTT.